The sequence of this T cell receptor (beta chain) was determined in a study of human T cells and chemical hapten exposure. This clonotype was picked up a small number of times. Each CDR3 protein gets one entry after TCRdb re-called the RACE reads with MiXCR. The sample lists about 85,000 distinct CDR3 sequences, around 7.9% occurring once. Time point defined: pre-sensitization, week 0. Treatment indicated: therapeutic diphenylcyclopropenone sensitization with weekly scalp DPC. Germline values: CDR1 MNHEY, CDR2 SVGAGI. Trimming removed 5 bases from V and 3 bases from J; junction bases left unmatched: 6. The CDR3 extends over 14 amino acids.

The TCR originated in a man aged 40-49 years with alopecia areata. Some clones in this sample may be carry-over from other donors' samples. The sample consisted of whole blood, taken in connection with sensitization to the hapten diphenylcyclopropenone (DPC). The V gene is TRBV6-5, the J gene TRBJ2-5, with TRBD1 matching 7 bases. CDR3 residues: CASSLGGAEETQYF. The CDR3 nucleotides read TGTGCCAGCAGTCTAGGGGGCGCGGAAGAGACCCAGTACTTC.